Listed below are T cell receptor beta chains from one sample, sequenced in a study of control samples from healthy donors and cancer patients. TCRdb keeps only in-frame clones here, not all; method: immunoSEQ multiplex PCR. This table holds around 100,000 clones, around nine tenths found once. Sequenced input: PBMCs. The receptors stem from a man aged 60 to 75 with lung cancer. Both conserved end residues are part of each CDR3. The D gene is left open where the match is weak. The size of a clone is reported for some rows only, either as once, few or many, or as a class for expanded clones.

clone size	D gene	V gene	J gene	CDR3 DNA	CDR3 protein
.	TRBD1	TRBV9	TRBJ2-5	TGTGCCAGCAGCGCGGGGACAGGTCGGCAAGAGACCCAGTACTTC	CASSAGTGRQETQYF
.	.	TRBV12-3/TRBV12-4	TRBJ1-2	TGTGCCAGCAGGGGGCTTGGCTATGGCTACACCTTC	CASRGLGYGYTF
.	.	TRBV18	TRBJ2-2	TGTGCCAGCTCCCCGGGACAGAACACCGGGGAGCTGTTTTTT	CASSPGQNTGELFF
.	.	TRBV6-6	TRBJ1-1	TGTGCCAGCAGCTCGACTAGGAACACTGAAGCTTTCTTT	CASSSTRNTEAFF
few	.	TRBV6-1	TRBJ1-1	TGTGCCAGCAGTGAACTGGAGGCTGAAGCTTTCTTT	CASSELEAEAFF
.	TRBD1	TRBV7-8	TRBJ1-2	TGTGCCAGCAGCCCATCCCAGGGGGCATCCACCTTC	CASSPSQGASTF
.	.	TRBV12-3/TRBV12-4	TRBJ1-2	TGTGCCAGCAGTTTTTTGAGGGAACTCGGCTACACCTTC	CASSFLRELGYTF
.	TRBD1	TRBV11-2	TRBJ2-1	TGTGCCAGCAGCTTAAGCTCGGGACAGTCCTATGAGCAGTTCTTC	CASSLSSGQSYEQFF
.	.	TRBV9	TRBJ2-6	TGTGCCAGCATGAGGAGCTCTGGGGCCAACGTCCTGACTTTC	CASMRSSGANVLTF
.	TRBD1	TRBV15	TRBJ2-2	TGTGCCACCAGCAGAGATCGGGGACAGTCGGCCACCGGGGAGCTGTTTTTT	CATSRDRGQSATGELFF
.	.	TRBV10-3	TRBJ2-7	TGTGCCATCAAAATGGGACCCTCGAACTCCTACGAGCAGTACTTC	CAIKMGPSNSYEQYF
.	TRBD1	TRBV5-8	TRBJ2-2	TGTGCCAGCAGCTTCTGGACAGGGGCGAACACCGGGGAGCTGTTTTTT	CASSFWTGANTGELFF
.	.	TRBV27	TRBJ1-6	TGTGCCAGCAGTTTATCGGGGATTAATTCACCCCTCCACTTT	CASSLSGINSPLHF
.	TRBD1	TRBV7-3	TRBJ1-4	TGTGCCAGCAGCTTAAACCCCGGACAGGGGAGCGAAAAACTGTTTTTT	CASSLNPGQGSEKLFF